This passage covers 26 T cell receptor beta chains from one sample sequenced in a study of cytomegalovirus exposure and HLA in healthy donors. PCR involved 60 Vbeta and 13 Jbeta primers. Generated by immunoSEQ multiplex PCR, the TCRdb table keeps only in-frame clones and is missing some. The sample has just over 150,000 clones, approximately 86% seen once. Sequenced input: PBMCs. The receptors shown here come from a woman aged 45-65 years in good health and CMV-seropositive.

The V and J genes are TRBV4-1 and TRBJ1-5; D not resolved. V dropped 1 base and J dropped 4 bases, with 11 bases sitting between them. Germline V gene data show CDR1 as MGHRA and CDR2 as YSYEKL. This CDR3 is built from 15 residues. DNA for the CDR3: TGCGCCAGCAGCCAAGGTGGGCCCTTTAATCAGCCCCAGCATTTT. The encoded protein is CASSQGGPFNQPQHF.

The chain joins TRBV5-1 to TRBJ1-4; perhaps TRBD1 as D (6 bases). CDR1 is SGHRS, CDR2 YFSETQ, per germline. V gave up 1 base and J gave up 10 bases, with 20 bases separating them. There are 16 residues in the CDR3. CDR3 nucleotide sequence: TGCGCCAGCAGCTTGTCCCCACAGGGCGTCGGTGGAAAACTGTTTTTT. It specifies CASSLSPQGVGGKLFF.

The J gene is TRBJ1-2, the V gene TRBV7-8; the match to TRBD1 covers 7 bases. The CDR3 covers 13 residues. Germline CDR1 reads SGHVS; CDR2 reads FQNEAQ. Trimming at V came to 1 base and at J to 8 bases, leaving 4 bases not matched to a gene. Here the CDR3 DNA reads TGTGCCAGCAGCTTAGGCACAGGGGAAGGCTACACCTTC. This sequence encodes CASSLGTGEGYTF.

This clone was seen just once. The chain is built from TRBV5-4 and TRBJ2-3; no definite D call. CDR1 and CDR2 from the germline V gene are SGHNT and YYREEE (reference sequence). The CDR3 runs to 15 residues. Trimming removed 4 bases at V and 0 bases at J, with 12 bases between. The DNA for the CDR3 is TGTGCCAGCAGCCCAATTGACTCTAGCACAGATACGCAGTATTTT. It yields the protein CASSPIDSSTDTQYF.

As regards this clone: The conserved phenylalanine or tryptophan normally closing the CDR3 is absent here, so this likely arose from a read error. This rearrangement joins TRBV5-7 to TRBJ2-7; TRBD1 agrees at 8 bases. TRBV5-7 counts as an open reading frame of uncertain function. CDR3 length: 13 amino acids. The V segment lost 4 bases and the J segment 2 bases; nucleotides outside the gene matches: 2. CDR3 sequence: CASSPDRAYEQYL. As DNA, the CDR3 is TGTGCCAGCAGCCCGGACAGGGCCTACGAGCAGTACCTC.

The gene calls are TRBV5-1 and TRBJ1-2; no definite D call. The CDR3 has 15 amino acids. Trimming shortened V by 7 bases and J by 0 bases, and 16 bases separated the two germline ends. Germline CDR1 and CDR2: SGHRS and YFSETQ. In nucleotides, the CDR3 is TGCGCCAGCCGTACGGCCGGAGCTTCTAACTATGGCTACACCTTC. It codes for CASRTAGASNYGYTF.

The rearrangement uses TRBV7-2 and TRBJ2-3; D not resolved. CDR1 and CDR2 (germline): SGHTA, FQGNSA. Trimming shortened V by 5 bases and J by 2 bases, and 11 bases separated the two germline ends. The CDR3 is made up of 14 amino acids. The CDR3 protein is CASSLLSNTDTQYF. DNA of the CDR3: TGTGCCAGCAGCCTTCTTAGTAACACAGATACGCAGTATTTT.

CDR3 amino acids: CASSDHRGTGIAEAFF. The CDR3 nucleotides are TGTGCCAGCAGTGATCACCGGGGGACAGGGATCGCTGAAGCTTTCTTT. V and J are TRBV6-1 and TRBJ1-1; 9 nucleotides match TRBD1. J was trimmed by 6 bases and V by 3 bases; bases with no gene match: 11. CDR3 size: 16 residues. Germline lookup yields CDR1 MNHNS and CDR2 SASEGT.

This chain uses TRBV5-6 with TRBJ1-5; 10 nucleotides match TRBD1. Germline lookup yields CDR1 SGHDT and CDR2 YYEEEE. This CDR3 contains 16 residues. The V segment lost 0 bases and the J segment 6 bases; nucleotides outside the gene matches: 6. CDR3 sequence: CASSLGGTGEGQPQHF. The CDR3 DNA sequence: TGTGCCAGCAGCTTGGGGGGGACAGGGGAAGGTCAGCCCCAGCATTTT.

CDR3 amino acids: CAWSREGGQDHEKLFF. The CDR3 coding sequence is TGTGCCTGGAGCCGCGAGGGGGGACAGGATCATGAAAAACTGTTTTTT. This rearrangement joins TRBV30 to TRBJ1-4, with 8 bases that match TRBD1. There are 16 residues in the CDR3. V dropped 3 bases and J dropped 6; count of bases not matched to a gene: 12. In germline, CDR1 is GTSNPN, CDR2 SVGIG (reference sequence).

The chain is built from TRBV7-9 and TRBJ2-3, with D perhaps matching TRBD2 (5 bases). V lost 1 base and J 0 bases, leaving 14 bases between the germline ends. From germline, CDR1 is SEHNR and CDR2 FQNEAQ (reference sequence). This CDR3 comprises 17 residues. CDR3: CASSLGSRGRSTDTQYF. CDR3 coding DNA: TGTGCCAGCAGCTTAGGAAGTAGAGGGAGAAGCACAGATACGCAGTATTTT.

J is TRBJ2-5 and V is TRBV5-1, with 7 nucleotides matching TRBD1. The J call may be in error: the DNA end matches TRBJ2-7 better. This CDR3 has 14 residues. CDR1 and CDR2 from the germline V gene are SGHRS and YFSETQ. CDR3 in DNA: TGCGCCAGCAGCCTCTCGGCGACAGGGTACGAGCAGTACTTC. Amino acid sequence: CASSLSATGYEQYF.

V and J are TRBV28 and TRBJ1-2; D is undetermined. V shed 6 bases and J shed 8 bases, with 16 bases lying between them. The CDR3 contains 13 residues. Germline assignment: CDR1 MDHEN and CDR2 SYDVKM. CDR3 nucleotide sequence: TGTGCCAGCAGCCCCGGACTGCCTAGGGGCTACACCTTC. As protein: CASSPGLPRGYTF.

The J gene is TRBJ1-4, the V gene TRBV7-9, with D perhaps TRBD1 (5 bases). Germline V lookup: CDR1 SEHNR, CDR2 FQNEAQ (reference sequence). The CDR3 length is 15 residues. V was pared by 0 bases and J by 8 bases, with 13 bases between. The CDR3 spells CASSLAQPGGEKLFF. DNA for the CDR3: TGTGCCAGCAGCTTAGCCCAGCCGGGGGGGGAAAAACTGTTTTTT.

The J gene is TRBJ1-5, the V gene TRBV5-6; TRBD1 might be the D (6 bases). Germline CDR1 is SGHDT and CDR2 is YYEEEE. V was pared by 0 bases and J by 3 bases, with 10 bases between. CDR3 size: 15 residues. The CDR3 DNA is TGTGCCAGCAGCTTGGGGGGGACACCCAATCAGCCCCAGCATTTT. Its protein is CASSLGGTPNQPQHF.

V is TRBV15 and J is TRBJ2-1; the D is unclear. This CDR3 is 12 amino acids long. Germline V lookup: CDR1 LNHNV, CDR2 YYDKDF (reference sequence). V was trimmed by 5 bases and J by 4 bases, leaving 6 bases between them. The CDR3 sequence: CATSWQYNEQFF. CDR3 sequence (DNA): TGTGCCACCAGCTGGCAGTACAATGAGCAGTTCTTC.

The chain uses TRBV9 and TRBJ2-2, with TRBD1 matching over 7 bases. CDR1 is SGDLS and CDR2 is YYNGEE in the germline V gene. The CDR3 runs to 15 residues. J was trimmed by 5 bases and V by 2 bases; bases with no gene match: 6. The CDR3 here is CASSVTGVETGELFF. CDR3 DNA: TGTGCCAGCAGCGTTACAGGGGTGGAGACCGGGGAGCTGTTTTTT.

This clone was seen more than once but under ten times. The chain links TRBV5-6 to TRBJ1-4; 7 bases line up with TRBD1. The germline V gene encodes CDR1 SGHDT and CDR2 YYEEEE. The CDR3 length is 15 residues. Trimming removed 2 bases from V and 3 bases from J; junction bases left unmatched: 4. CDR3 nucleotide sequence: TGTGCCAGCAGCTTACAGGGGCAACCTAATGAAAAACTGTTTTTT. Its translation: CASSLQGQPNEKLFF. Filled out from reference TRBV5-6 and TRBJ1-4, the complete variable domain reads DAGVTQSPTHLIKTRGQQVTLRCSPKSGHDTVSWYQQALGQGPQFIFQYYEEEERQRGNFPDRFSGHQFPNYSSELNVNALLLGDSALYLCASSLQGQPNEKLFFGSGTQLSVL.

The chain combines TRBV12-5 with TRBJ2-1; tentative D call: TRBD2 (6 bases). The CDR3 consists of 13 residues. V lost 6 bases, J lost 10 bases, and 16 bases lay in between. Germline V gene data show CDR1 as LGHNT and CDR2 as FRNRAP. As DNA, the CDR3 is TGTGCTAGTGGGGCTGAGGGACTGGGAGAGCAGTTCTTC. It is translated as CASGAEGLGEQFF.

The chain couples TRBV5-4 to TRBJ1-6, with TRBD1 matching over 7 bases. Germline CDR1 reads SGHNT; CDR2 reads YYREEE (reference sequence). V trimming: 4 bases; J trimming: 7 bases; junction bases outside the gene matches: 8. The CDR3 spans 15 residues. DNA for the CDR3: TGTGCCAGCAGCGAACCGACAGGGAGCAATTCACCCCTCCACTTT. It yields the protein CASSEPTGSNSPLHF.

The chain is built from TRBV4-1 and TRBJ2-3; TRBD2 agrees at 9 bases. The CDR3 loop spans 18 amino acids. With V trimmed by 0 bases and J by 5 bases, 12 bases remained unmatched. Germline-derived CDR1 and CDR2 are MGHRA and YSYEKL. CDR3 DNA sequence: TGCGCCAGCAGCCAAGATGTAGTTGGCGGGGGGGCTATAGATACGCAGTATTTT. Translated: CASSQDVVGGGAIDTQYF.

The rearrangement joins TRBV7-4 to TRBJ2-7; the D gene is possibly TRBD2 (5 bases). Trimming left V 5 bases short and J 3 bases short, with 11 bases between. The CDR3 length is 13 residues. The germline V gene encodes CDR1 SGHVT and CDR2 SQSDAQ. The CDR3 nucleotides read TGTGCCAGCAGCCACGGGGTAGGCTACGAGCAGTACTTC. It translates to CASSHGVGYEQYF.

V is TRBV5-1 and J is TRBJ2-3; D perhaps matches TRBD2 (6 bases). The CDR3 length is 15 residues. The V and J ends lost 0 bases and 2 bases respectively, with 10 bases between them. Looked up from germline, CDR1 is SGHRS and CDR2 is YFSETQ. CDR3 nucleotide sequence: TGCGCCAGCAGCTTGGCGGGGGACGCCACAGATACGCAGTATTTT. Translation: CASSLAGDATDTQYF.

The rearrangement joins TRBV5-6 to TRBJ2-7; possible D gene TRBD1, 5 bases. V was cut by 4 bases and J by 3 bases, with 11 bases left in between. The CDR3 is 13 residues long. Per germline, CDR1 SGHDT and CDR2 YYEEEE. The CDR3 region is CASSPGFGYEQYF. CDR3 bases: TGTGCCAGCAGCCCAGGGTTTGGCTACGAGCAGTACTTC.

The chain recombines TRBV4-2 with TRBJ2-7, with D possibly matching TRBD1 (7 bases). Trimming left V 0 bases short and J 2 bases short, with 20 bases between. The CDR3 totals 18 residues. Germline V lookup: CDR1 LGHNA, CDR2 YNFKEQ. CDR3 amino acids: CASSQDGYGGTETYEQYF. In nucleotides, the CDR3 is TGTGCCAGCAGCCAAGACGGATACGGAGGGACAGAAACCTACGAGCAGTACTTC.

This clone showed up just a few times. The rearrangement joins TRBV5-8 to TRBJ2-1, with TRBD2 identical over 10 bases. V dropped 2 bases and J dropped 4; count of bases not matched to a gene: 6. The CDR3 runs to 16 residues. Germline V gene sequence: CDR1 SGHTS, CDR2 YDEGEE. The DNA for the CDR3 is TGTGCCAGCAGCTTTTTCCTAGCGGGAGATTACAATGAGCAGTTCTTC. Amino acids: CASSFFLAGDYNEQFF.